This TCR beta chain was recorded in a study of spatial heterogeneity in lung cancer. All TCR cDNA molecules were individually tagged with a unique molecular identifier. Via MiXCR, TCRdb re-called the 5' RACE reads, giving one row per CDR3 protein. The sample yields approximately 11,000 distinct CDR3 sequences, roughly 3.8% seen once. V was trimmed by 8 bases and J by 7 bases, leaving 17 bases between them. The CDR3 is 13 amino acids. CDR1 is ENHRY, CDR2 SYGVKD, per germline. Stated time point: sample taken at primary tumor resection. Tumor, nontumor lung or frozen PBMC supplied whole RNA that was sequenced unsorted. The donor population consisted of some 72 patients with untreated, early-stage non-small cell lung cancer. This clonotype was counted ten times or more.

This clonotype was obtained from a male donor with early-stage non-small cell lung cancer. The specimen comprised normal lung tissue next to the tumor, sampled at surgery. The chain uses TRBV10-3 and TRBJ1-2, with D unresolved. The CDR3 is CAIGGNSVVGYTF. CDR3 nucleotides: TGTGCCATCGGTGGGAACTCTGTGGTTGGCTACACCTTC.